Listed below are T cell receptor beta chains from one sample, sequenced in a study of blood T cell repertoires in COVID-19. Profiled with immunoSEQ multiplex PCR; TCRdb holds only in-frame clones, not every one. The sample has 90,000 to 120,000 clones; around 89% are singletons. The sequencing input was peripheral blood. All receptors derive from a man aged 50 to 60 with active or convalescent COVID-19. Each CDR3 is given with its conserved first and last residue. Each record gives: clone size, V gene, D gene, J gene, CDR3 protein, CDR3 DNA. D genes are given only for firm matches. Clone sizes are given selectively: once, few, many, or a class where the clone is expanded.

>-|TRBV6-1|TRBD1|TRBJ1-2
CASRETGTGGSYGYTF
TGTGCCAGCAGGGAAACGGGGACAGGGGGCTCCTATGGCTACACCTTC
>few|TRBV2|TRBD1|TRBJ2-1
CASWGDRGNEQFF
TGTGCCAGCTGGGGGGACAGGGGAAATGAGCAGTTCTTC
>-|TRBV24-1|-|TRBJ1-2
CATSDLTDRGGYTF
TGTGCCACCAGTGATTTGACCGACCGCGGTGGCTACACCTTC
>-|TRBV5-1|TRBD1|TRBJ2-5
CASSPGQGAGETQYF
TGCGCCAGCAGCCCGGGACAGGGGGCGGGGGAGACCCAGTACTTC
>few|TRBV4-2|TRBD2|TRBJ2-7
CASSQWVGGSSYEQYF
TGTGCCAGCAGCCAGTGGGTGGGAGGGAGCTCCTACGAGCAGTACTTC
>-|TRBV6-5|TRBD1|TRBJ2-7
CASSYGDRRSSYEQYF
TGTGCCAGCAGTTACGGGGACAGGCGTTCGTCCTACGAGCAGTACTTC
>-|TRBV15|-|TRBJ1-1
CATNGGRTEAFF
TGTGCCACCAACGGAGGCAGGACTGAAGCTTTCTTT
>-|TRBV19|-|TRBJ1-5
CASSSQSGNQPQHF
TGTGCCAGTAGTTCCCAATCGGGGAATCAGCCCCAGCATTTT
>-|TRBV28|-|TRBJ2-2
CASSLRTAIRLTGELFF
TGTGCCAGCAGTTTGAGGACAGCGATACGACTCACCGGGGAGCTGTTTTTT
>-|TRBV28|TRBD2|TRBJ2-1
CASSLSGSTQYNEQFF
TGTGCCAGCAGTCTTAGCGGGAGTACCCAATACAATGAGCAGTTCTTC
>-|TRBV5-1|TRBD1|TRBJ1-1
CASSLGQGETEAFF
TGCGCCAGCAGCTTAGGGCAGGGGGAAACTGAAGCTTTCTTT
>-|TRBV7-8|TRBD2|TRBJ2-7
CASSPLAGAYEQYF
TGTGCCAGCAGCCCCTTGGCGGGAGCCTACGAGCAGTACTTC
>-|TRBV6-5|TRBD1|TRBJ1-3
CASSYSTGGKLYF
TGTGCCAGCAGTTACTCTACAGGGGGCAAACTATATTTT
>-|TRBV15|TRBD1|TRBJ2-2
CATSRLQGAGVTGELFF
TGTGCCACCAGCAGATTACAGGGGGCGGGGGTAACCGGGGAGCTGTTTTTT
>-|TRBV18|-|TRBJ2-3
CASSPRLAGTDTQYF
TGTGCCAGCTCACCCCGACTTGCGGGCACAGATACGCAGTATTTT
>-|TRBV5-1|TRBD1|TRBJ1-1
CASSPVLTGDTEAFF
TGCGCCAGCAGCCCGGTGCTAACAGGGGACACTGAAGCTTTCTTT
>-|TRBV29-1|TRBD1|TRBJ1-1
CSAQQGLGREAFF
TGCAGCGCTCAACAGGGGCTGGGCCGTGAAGCTTTCTTT
>-|TRBV18|-|TRBJ2-7
CASSPPSRLDEQYF
TGTGCCAGCTCACCTCCCTCTCGGTTAGACGAGCAGTACTTC
>-|TRBV27|TRBD1|TRBJ2-5
CASSFSGTGGWETQYF
TGTGCCAGCAGTTTCTCCGGGACAGGGGGCTGGGAGACCCAGTACTTC
>-|TRBV6-5|-|TRBJ1-2
CARTSTAIYGYTF
TGTGCCAGAACCTCGACAGCCATATATGGCTACACCTTC
>-|TRBV7-6|TRBD2|TRBJ2-1
CASSPLAGVRYNEQFF
TGTGCCAGCAGCCCCTTGGCGGGAGTTCGGTACAATGAGCAGTTCTTC
>-|TRBV28|-|TRBJ1-6
CASTQGDIHNSPLHF
TGTGCCAGCACCCAAGGGGACATACATAATTCACCCCTCCACTTT
>-|TRBV7-8|TRBD1|TRBJ1-5
CASSPVEGQGGYQPQHF
TGTGCCAGCAGCCCCGTCGAAGGACAGGGGGGTTATCAGCCCCAGCATTTT
>-|TRBV20-1|TRBD2|TRBJ2-1
CSAAGGEQFF
TGCAGTGCAGCCGGGGGGGAGCAGTTCTTC
>-|TRBV28|-|TRBJ2-1
CASSFPSRGRSYNEQFF
TGTGCCAGCAGTTTCCCCAGCCGGGGGAGGTCCTACAATGAGCAGTTCTTC
>-|TRBV5-6|TRBD2|TRBJ2-1
CASSLGLAGVFNEQFF
TGTGCCAGCAGCCTTGGACTAGCGGGTGTATTCAATGAGCAGTTCTTC
>-|TRBV13|-|TRBJ1-4
CASSPRRTALREKLFF
TGTGCCAGCAGCCCTAGACGGACAGCTTTAAGAGAAAAACTGTTTTTT
>-|TRBV3-1/TRBV3-2|-|TRBJ2-2
CASSLESATGELFF
TGTGCCAGCAGCCTGGAGTCAGCCACCGGGGAGCTGTTTTTT
>-|TRBV28|TRBD1|TRBJ1-2
CASRPTRQGEANYGYTF
TGTGCCAGCAGACCTACTAGACAGGGAGAGGCTAACTATGGCTACACCTTC
>-|TRBV4-2|-|TRBJ1-3
CASSQDSLDQGSFGNTIYF
TGTGCCAGCAGCCAAGATAGCCTCGATCAGGGAAGCTTTGGAAACACCATATATTTT
>-|TRBV4-3|TRBD1|TRBJ2-2
CASSQGQGESGELFF
TGCGCCAGCAGCCAAGGACAGGGAGAGTCCGGGGAGCTGTTTTTT
>-|TRBV30|-|TRBJ1-4
CAWSRQSNEKLFF
TGTGCCTGGAGCCGACAATCTAATGAAAAACTGTTTTTT
>-|TRBV4-1|-|TRBJ2-3
CASSQDYRQVSTDTQYF
TGCGCCAGCAGCCAAGATTATCGACAGGTGAGCACAGATACGCAGTATTTT
>-|TRBV3-1/TRBV3-2|TRBD2|TRBJ2-7
CASSQGTSAHYEQYF
TGTGCCAGCAGCCAAGGCACTAGCGCCCACTACGAGCAGTACTTC
>-|TRBV28|-|TRBJ1-6
CATAGGSPLHF
TGTGCCACTGCTGGAGGTTCACCCCTCCACTTT
>-|TRBV6-1|-|TRBJ1-6
CASSEGSMRILSHNSPLHF
TGTGCCAGCAGTGAAGGGAGTATGAGGATCCTCTCCCATAATTCACCCCTCCACTTT
>-|TRBV5-4|TRBD2|TRBJ2-1
CASSLYAGGGEQFF
TGTGCCAGCAGCTTGTACGCGGGAGGGGGTGAGCAGTTCTTC
>few|TRBV6-2/TRBV6-3|-|TRBJ2-1
CASSSIEESSYNEQFF
TGTGCCAGCAGTTCTATCGAGGAAAGCTCCTACAATGAGCAGTTCTTC
>-|TRBV30|-|TRBJ1-2
CAWGRDRLNYGYTF
TGTGCCTGGGGACGAGACAGGCTCAACTATGGCTACACCTTC
>-|TRBV3-1/TRBV3-2|TRBD1|TRBJ1-4
CASSQTGASNEKLFF
TGTGCCAGCAGCCAGACAGGGGCATCTAATGAAAAACTGTTTTTT
>-|TRBV5-6|-|TRBJ2-1
CASSPTGSNEQFF
TGTGCCAGCAGCCCAACAGGGAGTAATGAGCAGTTCTTC
>-|TRBV4-3|-|TRBJ2-7
CASSQESSGSLAYEQYF
TGCGCCAGCAGCCAAGAGTCTTCCGGGTCCCTAGCTTACGAGCAGTACTTC
>-|TRBV6-5|TRBD1|TRBJ2-2
CATDRGRSTGELFF
TGTGCCACCGACAGGGGGCGAAGCACCGGGGAGCTGTTTTTT
>once|TRBV27|TRBD1|TRBJ1-1
CASSPGTGGTEAFF
TGTGCCAGCAGCCCCGGGACAGGGGGGACTGAAGCTTTCTTT
>-|TRBV5-4|-|TRBJ1-2
CASSRDIYGYTF
TGTGCCAGCAGCCGGGACATCTATGGCTACACCTTC
>-|TRBV10-3|TRBD1|TRBJ1-3
CAISERGTGDNTIYF
TGTGCCATCAGTGAAAGGGGGACAGGGGACAACACCATATATTTT
>-|TRBV24-1|-|TRBJ2-2
CATSDANRDIGELFF
TGTGCCACCAGTGACGCTAACCGGGACATTGGGGAGCTGTTTTTT
>-|TRBV9|-|TRBJ2-3
CASSVGAGLVDTQYF
TGTGCCAGCAGCGTAGGCGCAGGGTTAGTAGATACGCAGTATTTT
>-|TRBV6-6|-|TRBJ2-5
CASSYSRPFQETQYF
TGTGCCAGCAGTTACTCGCGGCCGTTCCAAGAGACCCAGTACTTC
>-|TRBV19|TRBD1|TRBJ1-2
CASLNVGQGFYGYTF
TGTGCCAGTTTAAATGTCGGACAGGGGTTCTATGGCTACACCTTC
>-|TRBV28|TRBD1|TRBJ1-4
CASSPPQGVNEKLFF
TGTGCCAGCAGTCCCCCGCAGGGGGTTAATGAAAAACTGTTTTTT
>-|TRBV5-6|TRBD2|TRBJ2-7
CASSWTSGSIGEQYF
TGTGCCAGCAGCTGGACTAGCGGGAGTATTGGCGAGCAGTACTTC
>-|TRBV19|-|TRBJ1-5
CASSISGDNNQPQHF
TGTGCCAGTAGTATTTCCGGGGATAACAATCAGCCCCAGCATTTT
>-|TRBV19|TRBD1|TRBJ1-2
CASSTLDRAGYGYTF
TGTGCCAGTAGTACCCTGGACAGGGCGGGCTATGGCTACACCTTC
>-|TRBV28|-|TRBJ1-2
CASSLLNYGYTF
TGTGCCAGCAGTTTACTAAACTATGGCTACACCTTC
>-|TRBV6-5|-|TRBJ1-1
CASSYSWGEGTEAFF
TGTGCCAGCAGTTACTCCTGGGGTGAGGGCACTGAAGCTTTCTTT
>-|TRBV5-4|-|TRBJ2-1
CASSFGGPSSYNEQFF
TGTGCCAGCAGCTTCGGGGGTCCCAGCTCCTACAATGAGCAGTTCTTC
>-|TRBV6-5|-|TRBJ2-1
CASSYHRAQNEQFF
TGTGCCAGCAGTTACCACAGGGCCCAAAATGAGCAGTTCTTC